This TCR beta chain was captured by sequencing in a study of shared clonotypes between healthy human individuals. Germline V CDR1 and CDR2: SEHNR, FQNEAQ (reference sequence). The V end lost 5 bases, the J end lost 2 bases, and 16 bases lay between the germline ends. The CDR3 totals 15 residues. Study results and limitations: Non-shared clonotypes were found to have lower generation probabilities than the clonotypes that were shared by all four of the sorted-subset donors. Richness estimates generally favored naive over memory subsets. Read depth was anticipated to influence clonotype sharing among donors.

Negatively enriched CD4+ T cells were divided by CD45RA into naive and memory. The table came from immunoSEQ multiplex PCR; TCRdb's copy has only in-frame clones and leaves some out. The sample holds about 1 million clones; around 76% are singletons and the top ten take 1.2% to 1.5%. Worth noting for this clone: No antigen is known for it.

The V gene is TRBV7-9, the J gene TRBJ2-7; possible D gene TRBD2, 6 bases. The TCR sequence derives from a man younger than 35 in good health. Material for sequencing was memory CD4+ T cells sorted from blood. Subset indicated: CD45RA-negative fraction. The CDR3 region has the DNA TGTGCCAGCAGCCAAGGGAGGTTGGTGGCCTACGAGCAGTACTTC. This sequence encodes CASSQGRLVAYEQYF. Full variable domain (remainder filled in from reference TRBV7-9 and TRBJ2-7): DTGVSQNPRHKITKRGQNVTFRCDPISEHNRLYWYRQTLGQGPEFLTYFQNEAQLEKSRLLSDRFSAERPKGSFSTLEIQRTEQGDSAMYLCASSQGRLVAYEQYFGPGTRLTVT.